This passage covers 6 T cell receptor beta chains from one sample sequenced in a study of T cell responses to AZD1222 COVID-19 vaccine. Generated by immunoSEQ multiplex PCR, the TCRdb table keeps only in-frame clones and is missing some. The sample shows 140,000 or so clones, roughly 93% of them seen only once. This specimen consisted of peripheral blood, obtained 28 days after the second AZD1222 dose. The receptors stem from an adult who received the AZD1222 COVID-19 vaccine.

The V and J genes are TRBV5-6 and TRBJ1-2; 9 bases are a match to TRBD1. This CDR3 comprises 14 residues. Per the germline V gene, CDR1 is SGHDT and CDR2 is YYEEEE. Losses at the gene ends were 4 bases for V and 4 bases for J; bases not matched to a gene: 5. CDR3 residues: CASSRTGVAYGYTF. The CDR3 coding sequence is TGTGCCAGCAGCAGGACAGGGGTTGCCTATGGCTACACCTTC. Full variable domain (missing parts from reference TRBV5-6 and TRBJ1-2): DAGVTQSPTHLIKTRGQQVTLRCSPKSGHDTVSWYQQALGQGPQFIFQYYEEEERQRGNFPDRFSGHQFPNYSSELNVNALLLGDSALYLCASSRTGVAYGYTFGSGTRLTVV.

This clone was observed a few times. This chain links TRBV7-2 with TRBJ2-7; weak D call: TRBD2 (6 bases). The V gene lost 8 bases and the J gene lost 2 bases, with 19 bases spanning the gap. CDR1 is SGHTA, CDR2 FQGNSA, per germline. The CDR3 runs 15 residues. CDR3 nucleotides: TGTGCCAGCGCCTATGGGGGACTGGGGCCCTACGAGCAGTACTTC. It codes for CASAYGGLGPYEQYF.

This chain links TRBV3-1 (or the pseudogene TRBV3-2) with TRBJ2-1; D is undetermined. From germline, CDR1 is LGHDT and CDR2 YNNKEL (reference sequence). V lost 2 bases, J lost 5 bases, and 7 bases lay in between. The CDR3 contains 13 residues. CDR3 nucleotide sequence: TGTGCCAGCAGCCAAAACCACAACAATGAGCAGTTCTTC. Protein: CASSQNHNNEQFF.

CDR3 loop: CASSTQGAYTEAFF. CDR3 DNA: TGTGCCAGCAGCACACAGGGGGCATACACTGAAGCTTTCTTT. V usage is TRBV7-9 and J usage is TRBJ1-1, with TRBD1 matching 9 bases. This CDR3 contains 14 residues. With V trimmed by 5 bases and J by 3 bases, 4 bases remained unmatched. CDR1 and CDR2 (germline): SEHNR, FQNEAQ (reference sequence).

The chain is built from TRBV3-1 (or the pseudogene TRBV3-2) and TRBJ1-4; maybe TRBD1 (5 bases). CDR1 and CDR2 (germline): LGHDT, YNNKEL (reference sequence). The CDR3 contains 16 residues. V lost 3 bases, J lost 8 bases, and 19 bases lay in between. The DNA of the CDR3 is TGTGCCAGCAGCCATTTGGGGGGATCAAGAGAGGAAAAACTGTTTTTT. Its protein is CASSHLGGSREEKLFF.

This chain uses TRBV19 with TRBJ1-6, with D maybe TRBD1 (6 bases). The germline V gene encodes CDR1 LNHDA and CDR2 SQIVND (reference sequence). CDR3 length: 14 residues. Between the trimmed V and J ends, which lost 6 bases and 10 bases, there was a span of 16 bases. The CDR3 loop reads CASSKQGRDSPLHF. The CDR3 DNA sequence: TGTGCCAGTAGCAAACAGGGCCGGGACTCACCCCTCCACTTT.